This T cell receptor (beta chain) was sequenced in a study of cytomegalovirus exposure and HLA in healthy donors. Study-level points and caveats: The investigators catalogued some 150 TCR beta chains as cytomegalovirus-associated.

Note on this clone: No antigen is known for it.

This CDR3 comprises 17 residues. V dropped 4 bases and J dropped 3 bases, with 22 bases sitting between them. CDR1 and CDR2 from the germline V gene are SGHDN and FVKESK. Only in-frame clones appear in the TCRdb table, and some are missing; sequencing was by immunoSEQ multiplex PCR. The data hold about 190,000 clones, with roughly 82% observed a single time. This sequence joins TRBV14 and TRBJ2-7, with a weak D call TRBD1 (8 bases). This clonotype originated in a woman aged 18 to 35 in good health and CMV-seronegative. Sample: PBMCs. The CDR3 coding sequence is TGTGCCAGCAGCCCAGGTGTTTGGACAGGGAGGGTCTACGAGCAGTACTTC. Its translation is CASSPGVWTGRVYEQYF.